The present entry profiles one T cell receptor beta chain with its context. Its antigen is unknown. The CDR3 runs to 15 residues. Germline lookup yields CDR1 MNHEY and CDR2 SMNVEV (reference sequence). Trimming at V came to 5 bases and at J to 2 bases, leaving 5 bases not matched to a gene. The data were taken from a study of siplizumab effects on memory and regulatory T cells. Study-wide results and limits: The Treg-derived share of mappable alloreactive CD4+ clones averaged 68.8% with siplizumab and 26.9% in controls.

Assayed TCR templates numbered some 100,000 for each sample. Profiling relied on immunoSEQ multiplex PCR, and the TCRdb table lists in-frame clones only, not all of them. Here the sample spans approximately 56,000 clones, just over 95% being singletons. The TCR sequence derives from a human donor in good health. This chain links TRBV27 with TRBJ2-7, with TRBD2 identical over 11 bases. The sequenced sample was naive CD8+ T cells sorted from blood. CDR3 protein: CASSTLLAGAYEQYF. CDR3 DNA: TGTGCCAGCAGTACCTTACTAGCGGGAGCCTACGAGCAGTACTTC.